The T cell receptor beta chain under discussion was sequenced for a study of shared clonotypes between healthy human individuals (dated by TCRdb to 2019 to 2021). Turning to the overall study: A couple of women and a few men aged 18 to 49 years were included in the cohort. Per donor, three plates each were used for CD4 naive and CD4 memory, two for CD8 naive, and one for CD8 memory. To estimate repertoire size and how much clonotypes are shared between individuals, the study performed deep sequencing of blood TCR repertoires from about five healthy adults. Different laboratories and diverse techniques were used to prepare libraries and sequence TCR repertoires, to increase sequencing depth and limit assay-specific biases. Leukapheresis yielded between about 0.9 and 9 billion PBMCs per donor.

Healthy HIV-negative adults with no recently reported acute infections or vaccinations were included as donors. Every donor was a Caucasian adult residing in Nashville, Tennessee, USA. Magnetic negative selection was used to enrich CD4+ T cells, after which naive cells were positively selected on CD45RA and the negative fraction became the memory subset. Blood was obtained by leukapheresis, after which PBMCs were separated by Ficoll-Histopaque density gradient centrifugation and cryopreserved in liquid nitrogen vapor phase. Analytical flow cytometry was used to check the purity and quantity of every magnetically sorted T cell population. Each sorted fraction had its genomic DNA isolated and then quantified by UV absorbance on a Nanodrop 2000c. This clone came up a few times. What antigen it recognizes has not been identified. There are no base qualities to consult, and no much larger clone falls within one base.

Using the deep immunoSEQ assay, TCR CDR3 regions were amplified from genomic DNA by multiplex PCR. Extracted genomic DNA from each cell subset was spread evenly across all wells of several immunoSEQ 96-well plates, with each plate serving as a replicate. For sorted subsets, roughly 190 ng of genomic DNA, equivalent to roughly 30,000 T cell genomes, went into each replicate PCR. Purified libraries were measured with a Qubit 3.0 fluorometer, size-checked on a Bioanalyzer 2100, and measured again with the KAPA Library Quantification kit. A separate single-read 150-cycle Illumina NextSeq 550 flow cell was used to sequence each immunoSEQ 96-well plate. From the authors' description of their analysis: The immunoSEQ output contained only junctional sequences without quality scores, so filtering could not match that applied to full-length reads. To assign V/J genes and CDR3, sequences were annotated using PyIR, a Python wrapper for IgBLAST v1.9, with IMGT germline references. Reads with weak V/J assignments (E-value above 1e-6), missing CDR3, stop codons, out-of-frame junctions, or ambiguous translated residues were removed. V3J clonotypes were defined as sequences sharing an identical inferred V gene, J gene, and CDR3 amino acid sequence. To compute the percentage overlap between repertoires, the number of shared unique clonotypes was divided by the size of the smaller repertoire. Repertoire richness was assessed with RTK rarefaction, the Chao1 estimator, and Recon v2.1 estimates of unobserved clonotypes. Generation probabilities were computed with OLGA for all TCRbeta clonotypes obtained by the gDNA method from four donors. TCRdb took over this immuneACCESS table, retaining in-frame rearrangements with V and J assigned. Such tables are incomplete; in checked studies, under half of the missing clones stem from an unresolved V gene, and the remainder is unexplained. That table is the source of V, J and clone size, and D and trimming were worked out from the DNA. The sample profile shows over 700,000 clones; around 70% of them were found once. The ten largest clones take up about 1.7% of the sample.

Results the study describes overall, beyond this receptor: The small number of donors limited the genetic and exposure-history diversity represented. Sampling was restricted to blood, and TCR repertoires in tissues likely differ from the TCR repertoires found in blood. Even with the large sequencing depth, rarefaction of the sorted-subset datasets indicated that sequencing was incomplete. Larger estimated clonotype richness was generally found for naive subsets than for memory subsets. Sharing across a handful of donors was observed for around 4.8% of naive CD4, 3% to 4% of naive CD8, 2% to 2.5% of memory CD4, and about 0.4% of memory CD8 clonotypes. Compared with non-shared clonotypes, clonotypes shared by all four sorted-subset donors had higher generation probabilities. Based on pairwise subsampling, the degree of clonotype sharing among donors was expected to be affected by sequencing depth.

This clonotype was obtained from a woman between 25 and 40 years old in good health. The sequenced sample consisted of memory CD4+ T cells sorted from blood. The cell subset or site tag for this specimen amounts to: CD45RA-negative fraction.

CDR3 sequence: CASSQVAWETQYF. The DNA sequence is given as TGCGCCAGCAGCCAAGTGGCATGGGAGACCCAGTACTTC. Rearrangement joined TRBV4-1 to TRBJ2-5, with an unclear D gene assignment. V lost 1 base and J lost 5 bases; the stretch between them is 8 bases long. Via the germline V gene, CDR1 is MGHRA and CDR2 YSYEKL. The CDR3 starts with the cysteine, ends with the phenylalanine, and has 13 residues. Only the CDR3 portion is preserved as DNA: 39 bases, with reading frame beginning at the first base.